This T cell receptor beta chain was documented in a study of T cell responses to AZD1222 COVID-19 vaccine. The table came from immunoSEQ multiplex PCR; TCRdb's copy has only in-frame clones and leaves some out. The repertoire holds 95,000 to 150,000 clones, with over 85% as singletons. Germline V lookup: CDR1 SNHLY, CDR2 FYNNEI. This CDR3 region has 15 residues. V was pared by 1 base and J by 7 bases, with 5 bases of the junction left unmatched. This TCR was recovered from an adult in good health. The starting material was peripheral blood, obtained on day 0 of AZD1222 vaccination. V usage is TRBV2 and J usage is TRBJ2-1; 9 nucleotides align to TRBD1. This CDR3 is CASSEEQGARNEQFF. CDR3 coding DNA: TGTGCCAGCAGTGAAGAACAGGGGGCGAGAAATGAGCAGTTCTTC.